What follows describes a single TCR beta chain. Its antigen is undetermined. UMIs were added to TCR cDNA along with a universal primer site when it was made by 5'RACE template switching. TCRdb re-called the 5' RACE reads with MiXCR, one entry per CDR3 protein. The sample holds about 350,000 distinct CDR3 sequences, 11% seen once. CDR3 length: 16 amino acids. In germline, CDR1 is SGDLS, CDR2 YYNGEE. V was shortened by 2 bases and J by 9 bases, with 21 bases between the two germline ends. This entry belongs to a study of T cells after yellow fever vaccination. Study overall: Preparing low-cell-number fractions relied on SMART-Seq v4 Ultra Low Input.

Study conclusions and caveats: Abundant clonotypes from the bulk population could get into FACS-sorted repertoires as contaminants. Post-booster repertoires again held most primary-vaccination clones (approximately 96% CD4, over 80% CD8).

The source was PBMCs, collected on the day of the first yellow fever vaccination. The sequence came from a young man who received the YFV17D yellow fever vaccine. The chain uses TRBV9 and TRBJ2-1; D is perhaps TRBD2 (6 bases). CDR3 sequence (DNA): TGTGCCAGCAGCGTTTTTGGGAGCCTGGCCGGGGGTGAGCAGTTCTTC. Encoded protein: CASSVFGSLAGGEQFF.